Listed below are T cell receptor beta chains from one sample, sequenced in a study of blood T cell repertoires in COVID-19. Assay used: immunoSEQ multiplex PCR; TCRdb lists only in-frame clones, some missing. The sample shows roughly 220,000 clones, roughly four fifths of them seen only once. Material for sequencing was peripheral blood. Receptor source: a woman aged 25-40 years who had recovered from COVID-19. The CDR3 runs from the conserved cysteine through the conserved F or W. D genes are given only for firm matches. Some rows mark clone size as missing; the rest say once, few, many or name a class of expanded clone.

j_gene: TRBJ1-2; d_gene: -; v_gene: TRBV5-4; abundance: -; CDR3aa: CATGEGVGSYGYTF; CDR3nt: TGTGCCACCGGGGAAGGAGTGGGATCCTATGGCTACACCTTC
j_gene: TRBJ1-1; d_gene: TRBD1; v_gene: TRBV27; abundance: -; CDR3aa: CATQGARRGTEAFF; CDR3nt: TGTGCCACCCAGGGGGCTCGGAGAGGTACTGAAGCTTTCTTT
j_gene: TRBJ2-5; d_gene: -; v_gene: TRBV4-1; abundance: -; CDR3aa: CASRLDFTMSQETQYF; CDR3nt: TGCGCCAGCAGACTAGATTTCACCATGAGCCAAGAGACCCAGTACTTC
j_gene: TRBJ1-3; d_gene: -; v_gene: TRBV11-1; abundance: -; CDR3aa: CASSLAGAGGNTIYF; CDR3nt: TGTGCCAGCAGCCTCGCCGGCGCGGGGGGAAACACCATATATTTT
j_gene: TRBJ1-1; d_gene: -; v_gene: TRBV3-1/TRBV3-2; abundance: once; CDR3aa: CASSQLAGVDTEAFF; CDR3nt: TGTGCCAGCAGCCAATTGGCAGGGGTAGACACTGAAGCTTTCTTT
j_gene: TRBJ2-1; d_gene: TRBD2; v_gene: TRBV19; abundance: few; CDR3aa: CASSKSGRGNEQFF; CDR3nt: TGTGCCAGTAGTAAGAGCGGGAGGGGTAATGAGCAGTTCTTC
j_gene: TRBJ1-1; d_gene: TRBD1; v_gene: TRBV30; abundance: few; CDR3aa: CAWSVGQGTAFF; CDR3nt: TGTGCCTGGAGTGTTGGACAGGGAACAGCTTTCTTT
j_gene: TRBJ1-1; d_gene: -; v_gene: TRBV19; abundance: -; CDR3aa: CASRGGSIDTEAFF; CDR3nt: TGTGCCAGTAGGGGGGGATCTATCGACACTGAAGCTTTCTTT
j_gene: TRBJ1-5; d_gene: -; v_gene: TRBV28; abundance: -; CDR3aa: CASSGAGTISNQPQHF; CDR3nt: TGTGCCAGCTCAGGAGCGGGGACGATTAGCAATCAGCCCCAGCATTTT
j_gene: TRBJ1-1; d_gene: TRBD1; v_gene: TRBV18; abundance: -; CDR3aa: CASSPAQTGAGAEAFF; CDR3nt: TGTGCCAGCTCACCGGCCCAAACAGGGGCTGGAGCTGAAGCTTTCTTT
j_gene: TRBJ2-1; d_gene: TRBD2; v_gene: TRBV30; abundance: -; CDR3aa: CAWTTIAGGPSEQFF; CDR3nt: TGTGCCTGGACCACAATAGCGGGAGGGCCTAGTGAGCAGTTCTTC
j_gene: TRBJ2-1; d_gene: TRBD1; v_gene: TRBV5-1; abundance: once; CDR3aa: CASSLAGTGDYNEQFF; CDR3nt: TGCGCCAGCAGCTTGGCCGGGACAGGAGACTACAATGAGCAGTTCTTC
j_gene: TRBJ2-7; d_gene: -; v_gene: TRBV19; abundance: -; CDR3aa: CASSITLATEQYF; CDR3nt: TGTGCCAGTAGTATCACTCTAGCAACCGAGCAGTACTTC
j_gene: TRBJ1-1; d_gene: -; v_gene: TRBV29-1; abundance: -; CDR3aa: CSVETGRLTEAFF; CDR3nt: TGCAGCGTTGAAACAGGGAGACTGACTGAAGCTTTCTTT
j_gene: TRBJ1-1; d_gene: -; v_gene: TRBV10-2; abundance: -; CDR3aa: CASSGGQVNTEAFF; CDR3nt: TGCGCCAGCAGTGGAGGGCAGGTGAACACTGAAGCTTTCTTT
j_gene: TRBJ2-7; d_gene: TRBD2; v_gene: TRBV9; abundance: once; CDR3aa: CASSVGLAGAYEQYF; CDR3nt: TGTGCCAGCAGCGTAGGTCTAGCGGGAGCCTACGAGCAGTACTTC
j_gene: TRBJ2-7; d_gene: TRBD2; v_gene: TRBV23-1; abundance: -; CDR3aa: CASSQSVGGFGEQYF; CDR3nt: TGCGCCAGCAGTCAATCGGTGGGGGGGTTCGGCGAGCAGTACTTC
j_gene: TRBJ1-4; d_gene: -; v_gene: TRBV28; abundance: -; CDR3aa: CASSLWGRNEKLFF; CDR3nt: TGTGCCAGCAGTTTATGGGGGAGGAATGAAAAACTGTTTTTT
j_gene: TRBJ2-1; d_gene: TRBD2; v_gene: TRBV5-1; abundance: -; CDR3aa: CASSLEVAGEQFF; CDR3nt: TGCGCCAGCAGCTTGGAGGTAGCGGGAGAGCAGTTCTTC
j_gene: TRBJ2-1; d_gene: TRBD1; v_gene: TRBV30; abundance: -; CDR3aa: CAWSGTGYNEQFF; CDR3nt: TGTGCCTGGTCCGGGACAGGGTACAATGAGCAGTTCTTC
j_gene: TRBJ2-7; d_gene: TRBD2; v_gene: TRBV29-1; abundance: -; CDR3aa: CSVGGSGTSYEQYF; CDR3nt: TGCAGCGTTGGGGGAAGCGGGACCTCCTACGAGCAGTACTTC
j_gene: TRBJ2-5; d_gene: -; v_gene: TRBV28; abundance: -; CDR3aa: CASSLSRETQYF; CDR3nt: TGTGCCAGCAGTTTAAGCAGGGAGACCCAGTACTTC
j_gene: TRBJ1-2; d_gene: -; v_gene: TRBV3-1/TRBV3-2; abundance: -; CDR3aa: CASSQDGGNYGYTF; CDR3nt: TGTGCCAGCAGCCAAGATGGGGGGAACTATGGCTACACCTTC
j_gene: TRBJ2-7; d_gene: TRBD1; v_gene: TRBV6-2/TRBV6-3; abundance: -; CDR3aa: CASSYPDRGPGSPYEQYF; CDR3nt: TGTGCCAGCAGTTACCCGGACAGGGGCCCCGGGTCCCCCTACGAGCAGTACTTC
j_gene: TRBJ2-7; d_gene: -; v_gene: TRBV24-1; abundance: -; CDR3aa: CATSDPSATNEQYF; CDR3nt: TGTGCCACCAGTGATCCTAGCGCGACGAACGAGCAGTACTTC
j_gene: TRBJ2-1; d_gene: TRBD2; v_gene: TRBV3-1/TRBV3-2; abundance: -; CDR3aa: CASSPSGSFYNEQFF; CDR3nt: TGTGCCAGCAGCCCCAGCGGGAGCTTCTACAATGAGCAGTTCTTC
j_gene: TRBJ1-1; d_gene: -; v_gene: TRBV3-1/TRBV3-2; abundance: once; CDR3aa: CASSPQYRAAEAFF; CDR3nt: TGTGCCAGCAGCCCCCAGTACAGGGCGGCTGAAGCTTTCTTT
j_gene: TRBJ2-7; d_gene: TRBD1; v_gene: TRBV4-1; abundance: -; CDR3aa: CASSQARGQDRAGPPSYEQYF; CDR3nt: TGCGCCAGCAGCCAAGCTCGTGGACAGGACAGGGCGGGCCCTCCCTCCTACGAGCAGTACTTC
j_gene: TRBJ2-1; d_gene: -; v_gene: TRBV18; abundance: once; CDR3aa: CASSMTQTDGAYEQFF; CDR3nt: TGTGCCAGCTCAATGACCCAAACCGATGGAGCGTATGAGCAGTTCTTC
j_gene: TRBJ2-5; d_gene: -; v_gene: TRBV5-1; abundance: -; CDR3aa: CASSLTGLETQYF; CDR3nt: TGCGCCAGCAGCTTGACAGGCCTCGAGACCCAGTACTTC
j_gene: TRBJ1-1; d_gene: -; v_gene: TRBV21-1; abundance: once; CDR3aa: CATFDEQGVSLGNTEAFF; CDR3nt: TGTGCCACCTTTGATGAGCAGGGCGTAAGTCTGGGGAACACTGAAGCTTTCTTT
j_gene: TRBJ2-1; d_gene: TRBD1; v_gene: TRBV6-1; abundance: -; CDR3aa: CASSEGTGTYNEQFF; CDR3nt: TGTGCCAGCAGTGAAGGGACAGGGACCTACAATGAGCAGTTCTTC
j_gene: TRBJ1-1; d_gene: -; v_gene: TRBV4-1; abundance: -; CDR3aa: CASSQGALMNTEAFF; CDR3nt: TGCGCCAGCAGCCAAGGGGCCCTCATGAACACTGAAGCTTTCTTT
j_gene: TRBJ1-4; d_gene: -; v_gene: TRBV6-6; abundance: -; CDR3aa: CASTPTLGATNEKLFF; CDR3nt: TGTGCCAGCACCCCCACGCTCGGTGCAACTAATGAAAAACTGTTTTTT
j_gene: TRBJ1-1; d_gene: -; v_gene: TRBV9; abundance: -; CDR3aa: CASSTAAITGNTEAFF; CDR3nt: TGTGCCAGCAGCACAGCAGCGATAACAGGGAACACTGAAGCTTTCTTT
j_gene: TRBJ2-7; d_gene: -; v_gene: TRBV5-6; abundance: -; CDR3aa: CASSLDQGYGEQYF; CDR3nt: TGTGCCAGCAGCTTGGATCAGGGATATGGTGAGCAGTACTTC
j_gene: TRBJ2-7; d_gene: TRBD2; v_gene: TRBV5-4; abundance: -; CDR3aa: CASSPDAGRAPEQYF; CDR3nt: TGTGCCAGCAGCCCGGATGCGGGGAGGGCCCCCGAGCAGTACTTC
j_gene: TRBJ2-3; d_gene: TRBD2; v_gene: TRBV28; abundance: few; CDR3aa: CASSVAGSSTDTQYF; CDR3nt: TGTGCCAGCAGTGTAGCGGGAAGTAGCACAGATACGCAGTATTTT
j_gene: TRBJ2-7; d_gene: TRBD2; v_gene: TRBV6-5; abundance: once; CDR3aa: CASSYRSGGSYEQYF; CDR3nt: TGTGCCAGCAGTTACCGAAGCGGGGGTTCCTACGAGCAGTACTTC
j_gene: TRBJ2-7; d_gene: -; v_gene: TRBV27; abundance: -; CDR3aa: CASSPRPWAQTHYEQYF; CDR3nt: TGTGCCAGCAGTCCCCGTCCTTGGGCGCAAACCCACTACGAGCAGTACTTC
j_gene: TRBJ1-5; d_gene: TRBD1; v_gene: TRBV2; abundance: -; CDR3aa: CASRDRETNQPQHF; CDR3nt: TGTGCCAGCAGAGACAGGGAGACTAATCAGCCCCAGCATTTT
j_gene: TRBJ2-5; d_gene: -; v_gene: TRBV3-1/TRBV3-2; abundance: -; CDR3aa: CASSQGGTETQYF; CDR3nt: TGTGCCAGCAGCCAAGGAGGTACGGAGACCCAGTACTTC
j_gene: TRBJ1-2; d_gene: -; v_gene: TRBV2; abundance: -; CDR3aa: CASSGELYGYTF; CDR3nt: TGTGCCAGCAGTGGGGAGTTGTATGGCTACACCTTC
j_gene: TRBJ2-1; d_gene: TRBD1; v_gene: TRBV14; abundance: -; CDR3aa: CASSQALRGTEQFF; CDR3nt: TGTGCCAGCAGCCAGGCACTCAGGGGGACTGAGCAGTTCTTC
j_gene: TRBJ1-2; d_gene: TRBD1; v_gene: TRBV5-1; abundance: -; CDR3aa: CASSLEDDRGVDYGYTF; CDR3nt: TGCGCCAGCAGCTTGGAGGACGACAGGGGTGTGGACTATGGCTACACCTTC
j_gene: TRBJ2-7; d_gene: -; v_gene: TRBV14; abundance: -; CDR3aa: CASSQEPGGIEVSYEQYF; CDR3nt: TGTGCCAGCAGCCAAGAACCAGGAGGGATAGAGGTATCCTACGAGCAGTACTTC
j_gene: TRBJ2-1; d_gene: -; v_gene: TRBV7-9; abundance: -; CDR3aa: CASSRGSAGEQFF; CDR3nt: TGTGCCAGCAGCCGCGGGTCAGCCGGTGAGCAGTTCTTC
j_gene: TRBJ1-2; d_gene: TRBD1; v_gene: TRBV7-9; abundance: -; CDR3aa: CASEKGADTLIYGYTF; CDR3nt: TGTGCCAGCGAGAAGGGGGCGGACACCCTTATCTATGGCTACACCTTC
j_gene: TRBJ1-3; d_gene: -; v_gene: TRBV6-4; abundance: few; CDR3aa: CASRTPTGNSGNTIYF; CDR3nt: TGTGCCAGCAGGACGCCAACAGGGAATAGTGGAAACACCATATATTTT
j_gene: TRBJ1-1; d_gene: -; v_gene: TRBV10-3; abundance: -; CDR3aa: CAISGNSKNTEAFF; CDR3nt: TGTGCCATCAGTGGGAACAGTAAGAACACTGAAGCTTTCTTT
j_gene: TRBJ1-1; d_gene: -; v_gene: TRBV5-1; abundance: -; CDR3aa: CASSLLSEGEAFF; CDR3nt: TGCGCCAGCAGCTTGTTAAGCGAGGGCGAAGCTTTCTTT
j_gene: TRBJ2-1; d_gene: TRBD2; v_gene: TRBV19; abundance: -; CDR3aa: CASSTLAGGGEQFF; CDR3nt: TGTGCCAGTAGTACCCTAGCGGGAGGGGGTGAGCAGTTCTTC
j_gene: TRBJ2-7; d_gene: TRBD2; v_gene: TRBV3-1/TRBV3-2; abundance: once; CDR3aa: CASSRVYLAGSSYEQYF; CDR3nt: TGTGCCAGCAGCCGAGTTTACCTAGCGGGAAGCTCCTACGAGCAGTACTTC
j_gene: TRBJ2-5; d_gene: TRBD1; v_gene: TRBV23-1; abundance: -; CDR3aa: CASRFDLRDRARETQYF; CDR3nt: TGCGCCAGCAGATTCGATCTCCGGGACAGGGCGAGGGAGACCCAGTACTTC
j_gene: TRBJ2-2; d_gene: TRBD2; v_gene: TRBV2; abundance: -; CDR3aa: CASGAGGPSGELFF; CDR3nt: TGTGCCAGCGGAGCGGGAGGGCCGAGCGGGGAGCTGTTTTTT
j_gene: TRBJ2-1; d_gene: -; v_gene: TRBV20-1; abundance: -; CDR3aa: CSASGHSSFNEQFF; CDR3nt: TGCAGTGCTAGTGGCCACTCCTCTTTCAATGAGCAGTTCTTC
j_gene: TRBJ1-5; d_gene: -; v_gene: TRBV2; abundance: -; CDR3aa: CASSDSTDSYSNQPQHF; CDR3nt: TGTGCCAGCAGTGATTCTACTGACAGTTATAGCAATCAGCCCCAGCATTTT
j_gene: TRBJ1-1; d_gene: -; v_gene: TRBV9; abundance: -; CDR3aa: CASSVVDTGAEAFF; CDR3nt: TGTGCCAGCAGCGTAGTGGACACTGGGGCTGAAGCTTTCTTT
j_gene: TRBJ1-2; d_gene: TRBD1; v_gene: TRBV30; abundance: -; CDR3aa: CAWRGQGVDYGYTF; CDR3nt: TGTGCCTGGAGGGGACAGGGGGTGGACTATGGCTACACCTTC
j_gene: TRBJ2-7; d_gene: -; v_gene: TRBV7-9; abundance: once; CDR3aa: CASSLSRDNFYVYEQYF; CDR3nt: TGTGCCAGCAGCCTAAGTAGGGACAACTTTTACGTCTACGAGCAGTACTTC